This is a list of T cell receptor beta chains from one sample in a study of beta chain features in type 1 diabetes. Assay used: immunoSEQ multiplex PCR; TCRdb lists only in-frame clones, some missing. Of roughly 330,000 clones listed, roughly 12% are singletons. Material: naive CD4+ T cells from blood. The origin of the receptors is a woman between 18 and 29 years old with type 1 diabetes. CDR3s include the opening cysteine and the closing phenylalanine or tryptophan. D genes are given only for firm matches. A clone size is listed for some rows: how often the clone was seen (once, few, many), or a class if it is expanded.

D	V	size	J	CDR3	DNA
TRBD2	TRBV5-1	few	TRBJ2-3	CASSLYLTGRTSDTQYF	TGCGCCAGCAGCCTGTATCTTACCGGGAGGACCTCAGATACGCAGTATTTT
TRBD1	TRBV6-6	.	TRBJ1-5	CASSIQTGGNQPQHF	TGTGCCAGCAGCATCCAGACAGGGGGCAATCAGCCCCAGCATTTT
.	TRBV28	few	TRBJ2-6	CASSLSGAGANVLTF	TGTGCCAGCAGTTTGTCGGGGGCTGGGGCCAACGTCCTGACTTTC
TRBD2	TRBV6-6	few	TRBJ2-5	CASATSGSRETQYF	TGTGCCAGCGCTACTAGCGGGAGCCGGGAGACCCAGTACTTC
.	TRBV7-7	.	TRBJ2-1	CASSPGTESYNEQFF	TGTGCCAGCAGTCCCGGGACTGAGTCCTACAATGAGCAGTTCTTC
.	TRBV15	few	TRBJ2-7	CATSSGQGPTYEQYF	TGTGCCACCAGCAGCGGGCAGGGGCCGACCTACGAGCAGTACTTC
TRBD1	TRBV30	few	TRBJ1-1	CAWSVQTGEAFF	TGTGCCTGGAGTGTACAGACAGGGGAAGCTTTCTTT
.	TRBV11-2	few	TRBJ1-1	CASSLRHPEGTEAFF	TGTGCCAGCAGCTTAAGACACCCCGAGGGCACTGAAGCTTTCTTT
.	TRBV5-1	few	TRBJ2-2	CASSSRGTGELFF	TGCGCCAGCAGCAGCCGGGGGACCGGGGAGCTGTTTTTT
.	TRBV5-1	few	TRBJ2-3	CASSPSAGTDTQYF	TGCGCCAGCAGCCCATCCGCAGGGACAGATACGCAGTATTTT
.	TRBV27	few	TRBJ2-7	CASSLDRGDEQYF	TGTGCCAGCAGTTTAGACCGGGGAGACGAGCAGTACTTC
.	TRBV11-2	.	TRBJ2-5	CASSLVETEGETQYF	TGTGCCAGCAGCTTAGTGGAGACAGAAGGAGAGACCCAGTACTTC
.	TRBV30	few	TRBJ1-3	CASNRDLTSGNTIYF	TGTGCCTCGAACAGGGACCTGACCTCTGGAAACACCATATATTTT
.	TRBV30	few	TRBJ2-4	CAFGASKGKGKNIQYF	TGTGCCTTCGGAGCTAGTAAGGGGAAGGGCAAAAACATTCAGTACTTC
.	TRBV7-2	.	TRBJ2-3	CASSLRGSTDTQYF	TGTGCCAGCAGCTTAAGGGGAAGCACAGATACGCAGTATTTT
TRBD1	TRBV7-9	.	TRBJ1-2	CASSLRQGTYGYTF	TGTGCCAGCAGCCTTCGACAGGGGACCTATGGCTACACCTTC
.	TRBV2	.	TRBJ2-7	CASSELGRVKSYEQYF	TGTGCCAGCAGTGAATTGGGCAGAGTAAAATCCTACGAGCAGTACTTC
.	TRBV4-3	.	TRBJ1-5	CASSQGWSQPQHF	TGCGCCAGCAGCCAGGGTTGGAGTCAGCCCCAGCATTTT
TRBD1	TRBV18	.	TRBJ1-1	CASSPTGGTEAFF	TGTGCCAGCTCACCTACAGGGGGCACTGAAGCTTTCTTT
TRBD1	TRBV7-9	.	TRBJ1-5	CASSRGQGAYQPQHF	TGTGCCAGCAGCCGTGGACAGGGGGCTTATCAGCCCCAGCATTTT
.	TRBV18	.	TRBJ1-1	CASSPPARGEAFF	TGTGCCAGCTCACCACCGGCCAGGGGTGAAGCTTTCTTT
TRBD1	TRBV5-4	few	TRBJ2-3	CASSLRGRTASPPEYF	TGTGCCAGCAGCTTGAGGGGGCGGACTGCCAGTCCACCGGAGTATTTT
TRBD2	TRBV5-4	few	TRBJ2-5	CASSSGGIAGGQETQYF	TGTGCCAGCAGCTCGGGTGGGATAGCGGGGGGTCAAGAGACCCAGTACTTC
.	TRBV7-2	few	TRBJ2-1	CASSQRAPNEQFF	TGTGCCAGCAGCCAGAGGGCCCCCAATGAGCAGTTCTTC
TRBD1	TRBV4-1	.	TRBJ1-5	CASSQDLDRGLYQPQHF	TGCGCCAGCAGCCAAGATCTGGACAGGGGGCTGTATCAGCCCCAGCATTTT
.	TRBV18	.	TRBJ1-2	CASSPQGYYGYTF	TGTGCCAGCTCACCGCAGGGCTACTATGGCTACACCTTC
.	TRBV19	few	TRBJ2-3	CASSMGLGQQCSF	TGTGCCAGTAGTATGGGTTTGGGACAACAGTGCAGTTTT